This passage covers 13 T cell receptor beta chains from one sample sequenced in a study of OX40 agonist ivuxolimab in advanced cancers. Only in-frame clones appear in the TCRdb table, and some are missing; sequencing was by immunoSEQ multiplex PCR. This table holds some 130,000 clones, about 92% found once. The input for sequencing was CD4+ or CD8+ T cells sorted from blood, taken in a trial of the OX40 agonist ivuxolimab. These receptors were obtained from an adult with an advanced solid tumor such as melanoma, head and neck, liver or kidney cancer.

The V gene is TRBV28, the J gene TRBJ2-7; TRBD2 agrees at 10 bases. J gave up 5 bases and V 2 bases, and 6 bases lay outside the gene matches. The CDR3 loop spans 15 amino acids. In germline, CDR1 is MDHEN, CDR2 SYDVKM. CDR3 amino acids: CASSLGASGSHEQYF. CDR3 bases: TGTGCCAGCAGTTTAGGGGCTAGCGGGAGCCACGAGCAGTACTTC.

This clone has only one observation. The chain couples TRBV7-2 to TRBJ2-7; unclear D gene. Per germline, CDR1 SGHTA and CDR2 FQGNSA. V was clipped by 2 bases and J by 2 bases, with 10 bases between them. There are 14 residues in the CDR3. CDR3 in amino acids: CASSLRMEPYEQYF. The CDR3 DNA sequence: TGTGCCAGCAGCTTAAGGATGGAACCCTACGAGCAGTACTTC.

This chain joins TRBV6-4 and TRBJ2-7, with 12 bases identical to TRBD1. The V segment lost 10 bases and the J segment 4 bases; nucleotides outside the gene matches: 5. This CDR3 spans 13 amino acids. Germline assignment: CDR1 MRHNA and CDR2 SNTAGT. CDR3 in DNA: TGTGCCATTCCGGGACAGGGGGCGTACGAGCAGTACTTC. Amino acid sequence: CAIPGQGAYEQYF.

The V and J genes are TRBV7-3 and TRBJ1-2; TRBD1 matches at 7 bases. Germline-derived CDR1 and CDR2 are SGHTA and FQGTGA. The CDR3 has 13 residues. Germline trimming cut 7 bases from V and 7 bases from J; bases unmatched to any gene: 9. The chain's CDR3 is CASKQTGSGGYTF. The CDR3 region has the DNA TGTGCCAGCAAACAGACAGGGTCAGGTGGCTACACCTTC.

Concerning this clone itself: Other DNA sequences in this specimen translate into the identical CDR3. The rearrangement uses TRBV7-2 and TRBJ1-1; D call uncertain. This CDR3 region has 13 residues. From germline, CDR1 is SGHTA and CDR2 FQGNSA. V dropped 3 bases and J dropped 1 base, with 6 bases sitting between them. The chain's CDR3 is CASSFRRNTEAFF. DNA of the CDR3: TGTGCCAGCAGCTTTCGACGGAACACTGAAGCTTTCTTT.

This clone has just a few counts. This chain links TRBV7-2 with TRBJ1-6, with D unresolved. The germline CDR1 and CDR2 sequences are SGHTA and FQGNSA. V dropped 5 bases and J dropped 10 bases, with 15 bases sitting between them. CDR3 length equals 14 residues. This CDR3 is CASSQGSFRSPLHF. CDR3 sequence (DNA): TGTGCCAGCAGCCAAGGGTCTTTCCGGTCACCCCTCCACTTT. The full variable domain, in which reference TRBV7-2 and TRBJ1-6 provide the parts outside the CDR3, is GAGVSQSPSNKVTEKGKDVELRCDPISGHTALYWYRQSLGQGLEFLIYFQGNSAPDKSGLPSDRFSAERTGGSVSTLTIQRTQQEDSAVYLCASSQGSFRSPLHFGNGTRLTVT.

The chain carries TRBV5-6 and TRBJ1-2; a possible D gene is TRBD1 (5 bases). The CDR3 has 16 amino acids. Germline lookup yields CDR1 SGHDT and CDR2 YYEEEE. Trimming left V 2 bases short and J 0 bases short, with 14 bases between. CDR3 sequence reads: CASSFSRANANYGYTF. CDR3 DNA: TGTGCCAGCAGCTTCTCCAGGGCGAATGCTAACTATGGCTACACCTTC.

This chain connects TRBV25-1 to TRBJ2-7; the match to TRBD2 covers 11 bases. From germline, CDR1 is MGHDK and CDR2 SYGVNS. The CDR3 contains 11 residues. CDR3 in amino acids: CSASGGYEQYF. The CDR3 DNA is TGTTCGGCTAGCGGGGGGTACGAGCAGTACTTC.

The rearrangement joins TRBV11-1 to TRBJ2-2; D unresolved. Germline V gene data show CDR1 as SGHAT and CDR2 as FQDESV (reference sequence). This CDR3 is built from 14 residues. The V and J ends lost 7 bases and 6 bases respectively, with 15 bases between them. CDR3 sequence (DNA): TGTGCCAGCACCCCCAGGCGAAGCCCCGGGGAGCTGTTTTTT. It translates to CASTPRRSPGELFF.

This chain joins TRBV10-2 and TRBJ1-6; 7 bases are shared with TRBD1. The trim removed 6 bases at V and 7 bases at J, leaving 9 bases unmatched. This CDR3 has 15 amino acids. Germline V gene sequence: CDR1 WSHSY, CDR2 SAAADI. CDR3 nucleotide sequence: TGCGCCAGCAGCCACCGGGACAGTGGAAATTCACCCCTCCACTTT. Amino acids: CASSHRDSGNSPLHF.

This sequence joins TRBV7-2 and TRBJ2-1, with D unresolved. Germline lookup yields CDR1 SGHTA and CDR2 FQGNSA. The CDR3 length is 14 residues. Trimming pared 1 base from V and 10 bases from J, leaving 14 bases between. This CDR3 is CASSLVSWAVEQFF. The CDR3 region has the DNA TGTGCCAGCAGCTTAGTTAGTTGGGCCGTAGAGCAGTTCTTC.

The chain joins TRBV28 to TRBJ2-3; the match to TRBD2 covers 10 bases. This CDR3 has 16 residues. The germline gives CDR1 MDHEN, CDR2 SYDVKM. The V segment lost 3 bases and the J segment 5 bases; nucleotides outside the gene matches: 8. CDR3 in amino acids: CASSFGLAGVKDTQYF. The CDR3 coding sequence is TGTGCCAGCAGTTTCGGTCTAGCGGGAGTGAAAGATACGCAGTATTTT.

The V gene is TRBV14, the J gene TRBJ2-5; D remains ambiguous. V shed 1 base and J shed 7 bases, with 10 bases lying between them. The CDR3 has 13 amino acids. Germline V gives CDR1 SGHDN, CDR2 FVKESK. The CDR3 loop reads CASSQGAVGTQYF. In nucleotides, the CDR3 is TGTGCCAGCAGCCAAGGTGCTGTGGGGACCCAGTACTTC.